This TCR beta chain was documented in a study of blood T cell repertoires in COVID-19. Overall study context: There were acute and convalescent COVID-19 samples, and they came from the United States, Italy and Spain. Sample material is recorded as cDNA or gDNA derived from T cells, B-cell-depleted T cells, or PBMCs.

Original handling: Reference gene primer amplification in the assay estimated nucleated cell counts. Using immunoSEQ multiplex PCR, the repertoire was profiled, and TCRdb retains in-frame clones only, with some absent. That table supplies the V and J calls and clone size; D and trimming were determined from the DNA. The sample has 20,000 to 30,000 clones; approximately 88% are singletons. The V gene lost 3 bases and the J gene lost 0 bases, with 11 bases spanning the gap. CDR3 size: 15 residues. Germline values: CDR1 LGHDT, CDR2 YNNKEL (reference sequence). The Seattle patients joined while their infection was active and were tracked longitudinally afterward.

Sequencing was performed on peripheral blood. This TCR was recovered from a man in his 70s with COVID-19, enrolled during active disease. The V and J genes are TRBV3-1 (or the pseudogene TRBV3-2) and TRBJ1-1; D perhaps matches TRBD1 (5 bases). CDR3: CASSHTTVLNTEAFF. The CDR3 bases are TGTGCCAGCAGCCATACGACAGTTCTGAACACTGAAGCTTTCTTT.